This T cell receptor beta chain originates from a study of blood T cells in healthy people across ages. Total RNA extracted from each sample amounted to at least 5.5 micrograms. The germline gives CDR1 MNHEY, CDR2 SVGAGI. The CDR3 runs 18 residues. The table lists this clonotype with a few counts. What it binds is not known. The use of a sample-barcoded 5' primer and a J-beta primer mix characterized a second PCR of roughly 7 to 12 cycles. Every cDNA molecule bore a tag from a template-switch adaptor containing 12 random nucleotides. MiXCR, applied by TCRdb to the 5' RACE reads, yields one record per CDR3 protein. The table shows over 1.5 million distinct CDR3 sequences, with 49% occurring only once. Study outcomes and limitations: CMV status of donors was unknown, possibly confounding expanded clonotype changes. PBMCs left unsorted prevented a conclusive naive versus antigen-experienced comparison.

Material: blood. The chain uses TRBV6-5 and TRBJ2-7; D may correspond to TRBD1 or TRBD2 (5 bases each). The J call could be wrong; TRBJ2-5 is a better fit for the DNA end. The receptor was derived from a woman aged 40 to 55 in good health. The CDR3 sequence: CASSYSKGVPQGRQTQYF. Here the CDR3 DNA reads TGTGCCAGCAGTTACTCTAAAGGAGTACCTCAGGGACGGCAGACCCAGTACTTC.